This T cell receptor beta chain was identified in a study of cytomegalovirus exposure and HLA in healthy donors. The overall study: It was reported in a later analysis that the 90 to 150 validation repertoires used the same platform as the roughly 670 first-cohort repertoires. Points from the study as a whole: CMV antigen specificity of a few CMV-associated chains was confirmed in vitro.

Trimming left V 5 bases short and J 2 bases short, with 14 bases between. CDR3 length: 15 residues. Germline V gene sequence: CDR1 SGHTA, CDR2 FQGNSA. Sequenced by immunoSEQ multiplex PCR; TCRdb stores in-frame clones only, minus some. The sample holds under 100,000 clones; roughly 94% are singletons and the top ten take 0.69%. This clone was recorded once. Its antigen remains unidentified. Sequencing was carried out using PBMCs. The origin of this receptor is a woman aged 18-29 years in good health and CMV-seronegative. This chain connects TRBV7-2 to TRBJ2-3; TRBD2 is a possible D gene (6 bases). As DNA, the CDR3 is TGTGCCAGCAGCGAGCCCGGGGGAAACACAGATACGCAGTATTTT. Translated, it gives CASSEPGGNTDTQYF.